Below, 18 T cell receptor beta chains from the same sample are listed, as sequenced in a study of T cells in narcolepsy (dated by TCRdb to 2016 to 2018). Libraries were prepared through the immunoSEQ multiplex PCR assay. TCRdb's version of the immuneACCESS table is confined to in-frame rearrangements and falls short of the full clone set. An unresolved V gene accounts for under half of the shortfall where checked; the remainder is of unknown origin. This sample gives tens of thousands of clones in total; about 60% of them show up just once. The ten most abundant clones make up around 12% of the sample. Sequencing used memory (CD45RA-) CD4+ T cells from blood. The sample's cell subset or site label is to be understood as: memory T cells sorted ex vivo from peripheral blood. The source is a human donor in good health.

The chain has TRBV4-2 and TRBJ2-2; 7 bases fit TRBD1. V dropped 1 base and J dropped 4; count of bases not matched to a gene: 15. CDR3 length: 19 amino acids. Germline V gene lookup returns CDR1 LGHNA and CDR2 YNFKEQ. The chain's CDR3 is CASSQAVRAGTVGTGELFF. The CDR3, as DNA: TGTGCCAGCAGCCAAGCCGTAAGAGCCGGGACAGTTGGCACCGGGGAGCTGTTTTTT.

The chain has TRBV19 and TRBJ2-5; TRBD2 matches at 7 bases. With V trimmed by 9 bases and J by 5 bases, 9 bases remained unmatched. Germline CDR1 reads LNHDA; CDR2 reads SQIVND (reference sequence). This CDR3 is built from 13 residues. The CDR3 spells CASSTDGGETQYF. The CDR3 DNA follows: TGTGCCAGCTCCACCGACGGGGGGGAGACCCAGTACTTC.

By proportion, this clone is medium-sized. The chain couples TRBV18 to TRBJ2-2; no clear D. The CDR3 totals 12 residues. Germline V gene sequence: CDR1 KGHSH, CDR2 LQKENI. Trimming stripped 2 bases from V and 6 bases from J, with 4 bases between. CDR3: CASSPTAGELFF. The CDR3 DNA reads TGTGCCAGCTCACCAACGGCCGGGGAGCTGTTTTTT.

The CDR3 protein is CASSRGRIQYF. CDR3 DNA: TGTGCCAGCAGCAGGGGTCGAATTCAGTACTTC. V usage is TRBV11-2 and J usage is TRBJ2-4, with D tentatively TRBD1 (5 bases). The V end was cut by 5 bases, the J end by 10 bases, with 9 bases between. Germline lookup yields CDR1 SGHAT and CDR2 FQNNGV. The CDR3 is made up of 11 amino acids.

V gene TRBV11-2 combines with J gene TRBJ1-1, with 8 bases fitting TRBD1. Unmatched junction bases numbered 6, after V lost 5 bases and J lost 4 bases. This CDR3 spans 14 amino acids. Per germline, CDR1 SGHAT and CDR2 FQNNGV. The CDR3 here is CASSTRTGPTEAFF. The CDR3 nucleotides read TGTGCCAGCAGCACCCGGACAGGGCCCACTGAAGCTTTCTTT.

The chain employs TRBV11-2 and TRBJ2-7; TRBD2 matches at 10 bases. The CDR3 extends over 17 amino acids. CDR1 SGHAT and CDR2 FQNNGV come from the germline V gene. V shed 4 bases, J shed 2 bases, and the junction held 11 bases outside the gene matches. The CDR3 DNA reads as TGTGCCAGCAGCTGGGCCCTGAGCGGGGGGGTCCCCTACGAGCAGTACTTC. Translated: CASSWALSGGVPYEQYF.

The J gene is TRBJ2-5, the V gene TRBV18; D is perhaps TRBD1 or TRBD2 (6 bases each). CDR1 and CDR2 (germline): KGHSH, LQKENI. CDR3 length: 14 amino acids. With 5 bases removed from V and 5 bases from J, the gap between germline ends came to 15 bases. The CDR3 DNA is TGTGCCAGCTCAACATCTGGAGGGGGGGAGACCCAGTACTTC. Amino acids: CASSTSGGGETQYF.

The rearrangement uses TRBV30 and TRBJ2-6; D not certain. Germline-derived CDR1 and CDR2 are GTSNPN and SVGIG (reference sequence). The CDR3 has 13 amino acids. V was clipped by 4 bases and J by 2 bases, with 6 bases between them. The CDR3 sequence: CAWKIPGANVLTF. As DNA, the CDR3 is TGTGCCTGGAAAATCCCTGGGGCCAACGTCCTGACTTTC.

The chain recombines TRBV5-6 with TRBJ2-1, with TRBD1 matching 9 bases. The germline gives CDR1 SGHDT, CDR2 YYEEEE. The CDR3 is made up of 15 amino acids. Losses at the gene ends were 1 base for V and 10 bases for J; bases not matched to a gene: 9. DNA for the CDR3: TGTGCCAGCAGCTTGCGGGACAGGGCTTACGGCGAGCAGTTCTTC. Its translation is CASSLRDRAYGEQFF.

The V gene is TRBV5-5, the J gene TRBJ2-3; the match to TRBD2 covers 8 bases. The CDR3 has 13 amino acids. Losses at the gene ends were 0 bases for V and 9 bases for J; bases not matched to a gene: 3. Germline assignment: CDR1 SGHKS and CDR2 YYEKEE (reference sequence). Written as DNA, the CDR3 is TGTGCCAGCAGCTTGGAGGGACTAGTGACGCAGTATTTT. Translation: CASSLEGLVTQYF.

The genes are TRBV6-1 and TRBJ1-4; D is unclear. This CDR3 is built from 15 residues. Germline CDR1 and CDR2: MNHNS and SASEGT. V lost 7 bases and J 6 bases, leaving 18 bases between the germline ends. The chain's CDR3 is CASTPRPQRDEKLFF. CDR3 in DNA: TGTGCCAGCACCCCCCGACCGCAGCGGGATGAAAAACTGTTTTTT.

The CDR3 here is CASSSGTGQETQYF. Written as DNA, the CDR3 is TGTGCCAGCAGTTCGGGGACAGGCCAAGAGACCCAGTACTTC. The chain couples TRBV28 to TRBJ2-5, with TRBD1 matching over 8 bases. This CDR3 has 14 amino acids. The V and J ends lost 4 bases and 1 base, in that order; junction bases with no gene match: 2. From germline, CDR1 is MDHEN and CDR2 SYDVKM.

V gene TRBV5-8 combines with J gene TRBJ2-2; tentative D call: TRBD1 (6 bases). The CDR3 has 19 residues. Germline loops: CDR1 SGHTS, CDR2 YDEGEE. Between the trimmed V and J ends, which lost 0 bases and 6 bases, there was a span of 24 bases. The CDR3 DNA reads as TGTGCCAGCAGCTTGGATGACGGGACAATTTCCTACCTGTCCGGGGAGCTGTTTTTT. Encoded protein: CASSLDDGTISYLSGELFF. Combining the CDR3 with reference TRBV5-8 and TRBJ2-2 gives the whole variable domain EAGVTQSPTHLIKTRGQQATLRCSPISGHTSVYWYQQALGLGLQFLLWYDEGEERNRGNFPPRFSGRQFPNYSSELNVNALELEDSALYLCASSLDDGTISYLSGELFFGEGSRLTVL.

The rearrangement joins TRBV28 to TRBJ2-3; D possibly matches TRBD1 or TRBD2 (5 bases each). The CDR3 contains 13 residues. V lost 5 bases and J lost 1, with 7 bases in between. Per germline, CDR1 MDHEN and CDR2 SYDVKM. CDR3 loop: CASSRDGTDTQYF. CDR3 nucleotides: TGTGCCAGCAGTCGGGACGGCACAGATACGCAGTATTTT. Full variable domain (rest looked up from reference TRBV28 and TRBJ2-3): DVKVTQSSRYLVKRTGEKVFLECVQDMDHENMFWYRQDPGLGLRLIYFSYDVKMKEKGDIPEGYSVSREKKERFSLILESASTNQTSMYLCASSRDGTDTQYFGPGTRLTVL.

Of note for this clone: One base away lies a much larger clone, so this may be a sequencing read error. This rearrangement joins TRBV15 to TRBJ1-2; weak D call: TRBD1 (5 bases). Germline CDR1 LNHNV, CDR2 YYDKDF (reference sequence). V lost 0 bases and J lost 4, with 12 bases in between. This CDR3 is built from 15 residues. The CDR3: CATSRDAQGSYGYTF. As DNA, the CDR3 is TGTGCCACCAGCAGAGATGCCCAGGGCTCCTATGGCTACACCTTC.

This chain links TRBV7-2 with TRBJ1-1, with D possibly matching TRBD1 (5 bases). The length of the CDR3 is 16 residues. With 0 bases removed from V and 4 bases from J, the gap between germline ends came to 15 bases. Looked up from germline, CDR1 is SGHTA and CDR2 is FQGNSA. The CDR3 loop reads CASSLAIWGRSTEAFF. DNA for the CDR3: TGTGCCAGCAGCTTAGCGATCTGGGGACGATCCACTGAAGCTTTCTTT.

Only a few counts were recorded for this clone. V is TRBV5-1 and J is TRBJ2-3; D tentatively fits TRBD1 or TRBD2 (6 bases each). Germline V gene data show CDR1 as SGHRS and CDR2 as YFSETQ. The ends were cut back, 1 base at V and 5 bases at J, with 14 bases in the middle. This CDR3 comprises 15 residues. CDR3 residues: CASSLNGGPGDTQYF. In DNA form, the CDR3 reads TGCGCCAGCAGCTTGAATGGGGGGCCGGGAGATACGCAGTATTTT.

The chain combines TRBV7-8 with TRBJ2-3, with no clear D. Germline lookup yields CDR1 SGHVS and CDR2 FQNEAQ. Deletions cut 1 base from V and 0 bases from J, with 5 bases between. The CDR3 has 14 amino acids. Here the CDR3 DNA reads TGTGCCAGCAGCTTAGAGACTAGCACAGATACGCAGTATTTT. It yields the protein CASSLETSTDTQYF. The full variable domain, in which reference TRBV7-8 and TRBJ2-3 provide the parts outside the CDR3, is GAGVSQSPRYKVAKRGQDVALRCDPISGHVSLFWYQQALGQGPEFLTYFQNEAQLDKSGLPSDRFFAERPEGSVSTLKIQRTQQEDSAVYLCASSLETSTDTQYFGPGTRLTVL.